Given below is one T cell receptor (beta chain) in context. What it binds is not known. The CDR3 runs to 12 residues. The germline V and J ends were trimmed by 8 bases and 4 bases, with 9 bases remaining between them. This sample was taken from a study of CD8+CD57+ T cells in acquired aplastic anemia. Across the whole study: DNA recovered from sorted CD4+ and CD8+ cells had a mean of approximately 3.4 ug. CD4+ cells from healthy donors averaged about 10 million reads.

Regarding the study as a whole: It was found that twenty-nine CD8+ CDR3 sequences were shared between patients and controls.

Genomic DNA acted as the template from which TCR beta VDJ combination and CDR3 sequence profiling were carried out. TCRdb called the reads again in MiXCR, with one record for every CDR3 protein. The table records 55,000 to 80,000 distinct CDR3 sequences, roughly half of them present only once. The chain is built from TRBV12-3 or TRBV12-4 and TRBJ1-5, with a possible D match to TRBD1 (5 bases). This clonotype originated in a human donor in good health, serving as a control. The specimen was sorted CD4+, CD8+, or CD8+CD57+ T cells (not recorded which) from PBMCs. The CDR3 sequence: CASRGVNQPQHF. The CDR3 DNA reads as TGTGCCAGCCGGGGGGTTAATCAGCCCCAGCATTTT.